This T cell receptor (beta chain) is drawn from a study of blood T cell repertoires in COVID-19. Across the study: T cells, B-cell-depleted T cells, or PBMCs supplied cDNA or gDNA.

Assay used: immunoSEQ multiplex PCR; TCRdb lists only in-frame clones, some missing. Of some 270,000 clones in the sample, more than 70% were seen once. This receptor was taken from a woman older than 75 with COVID-19, enrolled during active disease. The specimen was peripheral blood.

The CDR3 DNA sequence: TGTGCCAGCAGCAGCCAGAGGGACAGGGGACAGCCCCAGCATTTT. The encoded protein is CASSSQRDRGQPQHF. J is TRBJ1-5 and V is TRBV7-2; 10 nucleotides agree with TRBD1. The germline V gene encodes CDR1 SGHTA and CDR2 FQGNSA. The V segment lost 5 bases and the J segment 7 bases; nucleotides outside the gene matches: 8. This CDR3 is built from 15 residues.